Shown below are 20 T cell receptor beta chains from a single sample sequenced in a study of cytomegalovirus exposure and HLA in healthy donors. The PCR contained 60 Vbeta and 13 Jbeta primers. Clones were sequenced by immunoSEQ multiplex PCR, and TCRdb holds only the in-frame ones, with some missing. The repertoire holds 200,000 to 250,000 clones, with roughly four fifths as singletons. Sequencing was performed on PBMCs. The source of these receptors is a woman aged 40 to 50 in good health and CMV-seronegative.

This chain connects TRBV4-1 to TRBJ2-1, with TRBD2 identical over 7 bases. The trim removed 4 bases at V and 5 bases at J, leaving 17 bases unmatched. Germline CDR1 MGHRA, CDR2 YSYEKL. The CDR3 is 18 residues long. CDR3 amino acids: CASSPDPLAALGDNEQFF. In DNA form, the CDR3 reads TGCGCCAGCAGCCCAGACCCGCTAGCGGCTCTAGGGGACAATGAGCAGTTCTTC.

This chain links TRBV7-5 with TRBJ2-7; TRBD1 is taken as the D call from the table, unchecked against the DNA. TRBV7-5 is given as a pseudogene. The CDR3 runs to 17 residues. Here the CDR3 reads CVRSPSPENRSSYEQYF. CDR3 bases: TGTGTCAGAAGCCCCAGCCCCGAGAACAGGAGCTCCTACGAGCAGTACTTC.

This chain joins TRBV30 and TRBJ2-2; 9 nucleotides match TRBD1. V dropped 8 bases and J dropped 4; count of bases not matched to a gene: 8. The germline V gene encodes CDR1 GTSNPN and CDR2 SVGIG (reference sequence). The CDR3 is 14 residues long. The CDR3 DNA reads as TGTGCCGGACTTACAGGGGGCTCCACCGGGGAGCTGTTTTTT. Translated, it gives CAGLTGGSTGELFF.

The genes are TRBV7-2 and TRBJ2-7, with 8 bases lining up with TRBD2. The CDR3 length is 15 residues. The trim removed 3 bases at V and 4 bases at J, leaving 8 bases unmatched. Germline V lookup: CDR1 SGHTA, CDR2 FQGNSA. DNA for the CDR3: TGTGCCAGCAGCTTGGCCGGGGCTAGCGGGTACGAGCAGTACTTC. Amino acid sequence: CASSLAGASGYEQYF.

V and J are TRBV29-1 and TRBJ1-5; 7 bases line up with TRBD1. The ends lost 8 bases at V and 5 bases at J; junction bases unmatched: 6. CDR1 and CDR2 (germline): SQVTM, ANQGSEA. This CDR3 is built from 12 residues. CDR3 protein: CSTKTGDQPQHF. CDR3 DNA sequence: TGCAGCACAAAAACAGGGGATCAGCCCCAGCATTTT. Supplemented by reference TRBV29-1 and TRBJ1-5, the full variable domain reads SAVISQKPSRDICQRGTSLTIQCQVDSQVTMMFWYRQQPGQSLTLIATANQGSEATYESGFVIDKFPISRPNLTFSTLTVSNMSPEDSSIYLCSTKTGDQPQHFGDGTRLSIL.

The chain has TRBV6-5 and TRBJ2-7; D is possibly TRBD2 (6 bases). The V gene's germline CDR1 is MNHEY and CDR2 SVGAGI. CDR3 length equals 15 residues. Trimming removed 7 bases from V and 2 bases from J, with 18 bases in between. As DNA, the CDR3 is TGTGCCAGCAAGGAGGGGATGATGAAGGCCTACGAGCAGTACTTC. Its translation is CASKEGMMKAYEQYF.

The chain joins TRBV29-1 to TRBJ1-6; TRBD1 matches at 7 bases. The V and J ends lost 6 bases and 8 bases, in that order; junction bases with no gene match: 7. Germline V gene lookup returns CDR1 SQVTM and CDR2 ANQGSEA. The CDR3 is made up of 13 amino acids. The CDR3 DNA is TGCAGCGTGAGGACAGGAGAGGATTCACCCCTCCACTTT. Residues: CSVRTGEDSPLHF.

The gene calls are TRBV5-4 and TRBJ2-3, with a tentative D call TRBD2 (5 bases). V lost 3 bases, J lost 0 bases, and 8 bases lay in between. The CDR3 sequence is 14 residues long. CDR1 and CDR2 from the germline V gene are SGHNT and YYREEE (reference sequence). CDR3 nucleotide sequence: TGTGCCAGCAGCTCCTGGACTAGCACAGATACGCAGTATTTT. It encodes CASSSWTSTDTQYF.

The V call is TRBV6-6, the J call TRBJ1-1, with TRBD1 matching over 7 bases. V shed 6 bases and J 4 bases; nucleotides not matched to a gene: 8. From germline, CDR1 is MNHNY and CDR2 SVGAGI (reference sequence). The CDR3 is 14 amino acids. CDR3 amino acids: CASRYYRGGTEAFF. The CDR3 DNA sequence: TGTGCCAGCAGATATTACAGGGGTGGCACTGAAGCTTTCTTT.

This clone was detected a few times. Written as DNA, the CDR3 is TGTGCCAGCAGGAGACAGGGGTCGACAGGCGGGGAGCTGTTTTTT. This sequence encodes CASRRQGSTGGELFF. The rearrangement links TRBV28 to TRBJ2-2; 8 nucleotides line up with TRBD1. Germline V gene data show CDR1 as MDHEN and CDR2 as SYDVKM. Trimming at V came to 6 bases and at J to 7 bases, leaving 10 bases not matched to a gene. The CDR3 contains 15 residues.

In regard to this clone: One end of the junction does not line up with germline, which may come from a read error. This specimen includes other DNA sequences encoding the same CDR3. The chain couples TRBV6-6 to TRBJ2-2; TRBD1 aligns across 10 bases. CDR3 length: 15 amino acids. Germline V CDR1 and CDR2: MNHNY, SVGAGI (reference sequence). The DNA for the CDR3 is TGTGCTAGCAGCCGGACAGGGGGAGACACCGGGGAGCTGTTTTTT. Its translation is CASSRTGGDTGELFF.

The chain links TRBV7-2 to TRBJ2-5; D perhaps matches TRBD2 (6 bases). Germline values: CDR1 SGHTA, CDR2 FQGNSA. V dropped 3 bases and J dropped 5 bases, with 10 bases sitting between them. This CDR3 is 13 amino acids long. CDR3 coding DNA: TGTGCCAGCAGCTTCGGAGGGCGGGAGACCCAGTACTTC. Residues: CASSFGGRETQYF.

The V and J genes are TRBV29-1 and TRBJ2-3; 9 positions agree with TRBD1. The junction had 5 bases not matched to a gene; V was cut back by 4 bases and J by 9 bases. Germline CDR1 reads SQVTM; CDR2 reads ANQGSEA. The CDR3 consists of 12 residues. CDR3 sequence (DNA): TGCAGCGTTGGGACAGGGGTTAACACGCAGTATTTT. Its translation is CSVGTGVNTQYF.

DNA for the CDR3: TGCGCCAGCGCATGGGGGGAGGACGGCACAGATACGCAGTATTTT. Translated, it gives CASAWGEDGTDTQYF. The chain employs TRBV5-1 and TRBJ2-3; weak D call: TRBD2 (6 bases). Trimming removed 7 bases at V and 1 base at J, with 16 bases between. There are 15 residues in the CDR3. Looked up from germline, CDR1 is SGHRS and CDR2 is YFSETQ.

V and J are TRBV14 and TRBJ2-3, with 9 bases identical to TRBD2. Germline loops: CDR1 SGHDN, CDR2 FVKESK. The J segment lost 0 bases and the V segment lost 4 bases, leaving 2 bases of the junction unmatched. This CDR3 region has 15 residues. CDR3 protein: CASSLTSGSTDTQYF. CDR3 nucleotide sequence: TGTGCCAGCAGCCTTACTAGCGGGAGCACAGATACGCAGTATTTT.

V gene TRBV30 combines with J gene TRBJ2-3; TRBD2 agrees at 7 bases. Losses at the gene ends were 8 bases for V and 3 bases for J; bases not matched to a gene: 14. The length of the CDR3 is 15 residues. In germline, CDR1 is GTSNPN, CDR2 SVGIG (reference sequence). CDR3 nucleotides: TGTGCCCGCACGGCGGCGGGAGTGGTGACAGATACGCAGTATTTT. Translation: CARTAAGVVTDTQYF.

The chain employs TRBV18 and TRBJ1-1; possible D gene TRBD1, 5 bases. Germline V CDR1 and CDR2: KGHSH, LQKENI. CDR3 length equals 14 residues. V dropped 1 base and J dropped 4 bases, with 10 bases sitting between them. The CDR3 DNA sequence: TGTGCCAGCTCACCACAGGGGTCGACCACTGAAGCTTTCTTT. This sequence encodes CASSPQGSTTEAFF.

This clone has just a few counts. The chain employs TRBV9 and TRBJ2-7; TRBD2 matches 9 bases. J lost 2 bases, V lost 4 bases, and 7 bases had no gene match. CDR1 and CDR2 (germline): SGDLS, YYNGEE. The CDR3 is made up of 15 amino acids. CDR3 bases: TGTGCCAGCAGCCTTCGGGCGGGAGGGCCCTACGAGCAGTACTTC. This translates into CASSLRAGGPYEQYF. Combining the CDR3 with reference TRBV9 and TRBJ2-7 gives the whole variable domain DSGVTQTPKHLITATGQRVTLRCSPRSGDLSVYWYQQSLDQGLQFLIQYYNGEERAKGNILERFSAQQFPDLHSELNLSSLELGDSALYFCASSLRAGGPYEQYFGPGTRLTVT.

V is TRBV7-6 and J is TRBJ2-3; 10 bases fit TRBD2. The CDR3 spans 14 residues. V lost 2 bases to trimming and J lost 5 bases; unmatched junction nucleotides: 1. Germline V gene sequence: CDR1 SGHVS, CDR2 FNYEAQ. In DNA, the CDR3 is TGTGCCAGCAGCTTACTAGCGGGAGTAGATACGCAGTATTTT. Encoded protein: CASSLLAGVDTQYF. Filled out from reference TRBV7-6 and TRBJ2-3, the complete variable domain reads GAGVSQSPRYKVTKRGQDVALRCDPISGHVSLYWYRQALGQGPEFLTYFNYEAQQDKSGLPNDRFSAERPEGSISTLTIQRTEQRDSAMYRCASSLLAGVDTQYFGPGTRLTVL.

This clone appeared once. The genes are TRBV7-9 and TRBJ2-3, with D possibly TRBD2 on 6 matching bases. CDR3 size: 13 residues. V was pared by 7 bases and J by 9 bases, with 17 bases between. Per germline, CDR1 SEHNR and CDR2 FQNEAQ (reference sequence). The CDR3 is CASTARLVSTQYF. The CDR3 nucleotides read TGTGCCAGCACCGCGAGACTAGTATCGACGCAGTATTTT.